The 19 T cell receptor beta chains below all came from one sample that was sequenced in a study of cytomegalovirus exposure and HLA in healthy donors. Primers: 60 Vbeta forward and 13 Jbeta reverse. Assay: immunoSEQ multiplex PCR; the TCRdb copy retains only in-frame clones and omits some. The sample holds 150,000 to 200,000 clones, nearly 70% seen once. The material sequenced was PBMCs. These receptors all stem from a man between 25 and 39 years old in good health and CMV-seropositive.

The chain employs TRBV5-1 and TRBJ2-7, with TRBD1 matching over 11 bases. Germline V CDR1 and CDR2: SGHRS, YFSETQ. CDR3 length: 17 amino acids. Trimming removed 4 bases from V and 0 bases from J; junction bases left unmatched: 9. The CDR3 nucleotides read TGCGCCAGCAGCGCCTGGACAGGGGGCCTCCACTCCTACGAGCAGTACTTC. Translating gives CASSAWTGGLHSYEQYF.

This clone was seen a handful of times. The gene calls are TRBV27 and TRBJ1-4; 9 bases map to TRBD1. The CDR3 totals 15 residues. Germline CDR1 is MNHEY and CDR2 is SMNVEV (reference sequence). The trim removed 5 bases at V and 8 bases at J, leaving 9 bases unmatched. The CDR3 nucleotides read TGTGCCAGCAGTCTTCCGGGACAGGGTCAAGAAAAACTGTTTTTT. It specifies CASSLPGQGQEKLFF.

The rearrangement joins TRBV19 to TRBJ2-7; maybe TRBD2 (5 bases). CDR1 LNHDA and CDR2 SQIVND come from the germline V gene (reference sequence). V lost 5 bases and J lost 11, with 16 bases in between. The CDR3 has 12 amino acids. CDR3 in DNA: TGTGCCAGTAGTTCCTCTGAGGGCCCCAAGTACTTC. Residues: CASSSSEGPKYF.

The V and J genes are TRBV6-1 and TRBJ2-7, with TRBD1 as a possible D gene (6 bases). Germline V gives CDR1 MNHNS, CDR2 SASEGT. Trimming removed 8 bases from V and 6 bases from J, with 17 bases in between. The CDR3 is made up of 13 amino acids. Written as DNA, the CDR3 is TGTGCCAGCGGGGACACTCCTTCGGGCGAGCAGTACTTC. As protein: CASGDTPSGEQYF.

The chain joins TRBV7-2 to TRBJ2-2, with a tentative D call TRBD1 (6 bases). The CDR3 spans 13 residues. V lost 5 bases and J lost 6, with 10 bases in between. CDR1 SGHTA and CDR2 FQGNSA come from the germline V gene. In DNA, the CDR3 is TGTGCCAGCAGCCCCCAGGGGTCCGGGGAGCTGTTTTTT. It specifies CASSPQGSGELFF.

This chain joins TRBV4-1 and TRBJ1-2, with TRBD1 matching over 7 bases. This CDR3 region has 14 residues. V was clipped by 1 base and J by 4 bases; unmatched bases: 3. CDR1 is MGHRA, CDR2 YSYEKL, per germline. CDR3 region: CASSQGQGAYGYTF. The CDR3 DNA reads as TGCGCCAGCAGCCAAGGACAGGGCGCCTATGGCTACACCTTC.

This clone was counted a few times. The chain is built from TRBV6-5 and TRBJ1-5; D remains unclear. This CDR3 is 15 amino acids long. The V gene's germline CDR1 is MNHEY and CDR2 SVGAGI. Trimming took 8 bases from V and 1 from J, leaving 15 bases between them. CDR3 bases: TGTGCCAGCTCCAAGCGGTTGGCGAGCAATCAGCCCCAGCATTTT. It specifies CASSKRLASNQPQHF.

The CDR3 bases are TGTGCCAGCAGTTATTCAGTCTACGAGCAGTACTTC. Its translation: CASSYSVYEQYF. The V call is TRBV6-6, the J call TRBJ2-7; D is unresolved. The V gene's germline CDR1 is MNHNY and CDR2 SVGAGI (reference sequence). V lost 3 bases, J lost 3 bases, and 6 bases lay in between. CDR3 length: 12 residues.

This clone has just a few counts. The chain recombines TRBV6-5 with TRBJ1-1; D is uncertain. V was trimmed by 6 bases and J by 2 bases, leaving 10 bases between them. The germline CDR1 and CDR2 sequences are MNHEY and SVGAGI. The CDR3 runs 13 residues. The CDR3 loop reads CASSKETNTEAFF. The CDR3 DNA reads TGTGCCAGCAGCAAGGAGACTAACACTGAAGCTTTCTTT.

The gene calls are TRBV5-4 and TRBJ2-7, with 12 bases lining up with TRBD1. The CDR3 extends over 16 amino acids. V was clipped by 4 bases and J by 5 bases; unmatched bases: 10. The germline gives CDR1 SGHNT, CDR2 YYREEE (reference sequence). The CDR3 DNA sequence: TGTGCCAGCAGCAAGGAACCGGGACAGGGGGCCAACGAGCAGTACTTC. It is translated as CASSKEPGQGANEQYF.

The chain has TRBV9 and TRBJ2-5, with D possibly being TRBD2 (6 bases). CDR3 length: 15 amino acids. Looked up from germline, CDR1 is SGDLS and CDR2 is YYNGEE. Trimming left V 0 bases short and J 11 bases short, with 20 bases between. CDR3 bases: TGTGCCAGCAGCGTAGCGTTATCGACGACGGGGGAGCAGTACTTC. It codes for CASSVALSTTGEQYF.

This chain uses TRBV30 with TRBJ2-1; TRBD1 might be the D (6 bases). V shed 1 base and J shed 10 bases, with 11 bases lying between them. This CDR3 contains 12 residues. Germline values: CDR1 GTSNPN, CDR2 SVGIG (reference sequence). CDR3 sequence (DNA): TGTGCCTGGAGTGACAGGGTGAGGGAGCAGTTCTTC. This translates into CAWSDRVREQFF. The variable domain in full, completed from reference TRBV30 and TRBJ2-1, reads SQTIHQWPATLVQPVGSPLSLECTVEGTSNPNLYWYRQAAGRGLQLLFYSVGIGQISSEVPQNLSASRPQDRQFILSSKKLLLSDSGFYLCAWSDRVREQFFGPGTRLTVL.

This chain links TRBV12-5 with TRBJ2-7; weak D call: TRBD1 (6 bases). This CDR3 contains 16 residues. Per the germline V gene, CDR1 is LGHNT and CDR2 is FRNRAP. V was shortened by 4 bases and J by 7 bases, with 23 bases between the two germline ends. The CDR3 here is CASGSMRTDGVGEQYF. For the CDR3, the DNA is TGTGCTAGTGGTTCCATGCGGACAGACGGGGTGGGGGAGCAGTACTTC.

The V call is TRBV2, the J call TRBJ1-5; D unclear. V shed 4 bases and J shed 3 bases, with 13 bases lying between them. This CDR3 has 15 residues. CDR1 SNHLY and CDR2 FYNNEI come from the germline V gene. The CDR3 loop reads CASSVVPSPNQPQHF. The CDR3 DNA is TGTGCCAGCAGTGTTGTCCCTAGCCCCAATCAGCCCCAGCATTTT.

The chain couples TRBV5-1 to TRBJ2-1; 10 bases agree with TRBD2. Germline V gene sequence: CDR1 SGHRS, CDR2 YFSETQ. The CDR3 covers 14 residues. Unmatched junction bases numbered 1, after V lost 2 bases and J lost 5 bases. The CDR3 DNA reads TGCGCCAGCAGCTTACTAGCGGGACACAATGAGCAGTTCTTC. Its translation: CASSLLAGHNEQFF.

The genes are TRBV6-5 and TRBJ1-5, with D perhaps matching TRBD1 (5 bases). Trimming left V 8 bases short and J 5 bases short, with 16 bases between. From germline, CDR1 is MNHEY and CDR2 SVGAGI. The CDR3 spans 14 residues. The CDR3 reads CASAGMAEHQPQHF. CDR3 nucleotides: TGTGCCAGCGCAGGGATGGCAGAACATCAGCCCCAGCATTTT.

The chain has TRBV27 and TRBJ2-6; the match to TRBD2 covers 7 bases. V dropped 0 bases and J dropped 3; count of bases not matched to a gene: 14. Germline V lookup: CDR1 MNHEY, CDR2 SMNVEV (reference sequence). The CDR3 is 20 residues long. The CDR3 sequence is CASSLSGKLGGRGGANVLTF. The CDR3 DNA sequence: TGTGCCAGCAGTTTATCAGGTAAATTAGGCGGGAGAGGTGGGGCCAACGTCCTGACTTTC.

This clone was counted a few times. The chain is built from TRBV2 and TRBJ2-1; perhaps TRBD2 as D (5 bases). Germline CDR1 reads SNHLY; CDR2 reads FYNNEI. V lost 0 bases and J lost 7, with 13 bases in between. This CDR3 is built from 15 residues. In nucleotides, the CDR3 is TGTGCCAGCAGTGAAGCGTGGACTCTTGGTAATGAGCAGTTCTTC. It yields the protein CASSEAWTLGNEQFF.

The DNA of the CDR3 is TGTGCCAGCAGCACAGGACAGGGGACGGGGACTGAAGCTTTCTTT. It codes for CASSTGQGTGTEAFF. The chain couples TRBV4-2 to TRBJ1-1; 9 bases are shared with TRBD1. The CDR3 sequence is 15 residues long. J gave up 5 bases and V 5 bases, and 9 bases lay outside the gene matches. The germline V gene encodes CDR1 LGHNA and CDR2 YNFKEQ.